Listed here are 22 T cell receptor beta chains from one sample, sequenced in a study of cytomegalovirus exposure and HLA in healthy donors. It was with 60 Vbeta and 13 Jbeta primers that the PCR ran. Clones were sequenced by immunoSEQ multiplex PCR, and TCRdb holds only the in-frame ones, with some missing. The table lists under 95,000 clones, approximately 80% of them singletons. The sequenced material came from PBMCs. These receptors were obtained from a man younger than 45 in good health and CMV-seropositive.

The J gene is TRBJ1-1, the V gene TRBV5-4, with D perhaps matching TRBD1 (6 bases). Germline values: CDR1 SGHNT, CDR2 YYREEE (reference sequence). The CDR3 has 14 amino acids. With 2 bases removed from V and 4 bases from J, the gap between germline ends came to 12 bases. The CDR3 DNA reads as TGTGCCAGCAGCTTCGGGGGGGCAGGCACTGAAGCTTTCTTT. Translated: CASSFGGAGTEAFF.

In nucleotides, the CDR3 is TGCGCCAGCAGCTTGGGACTAGCGGGACCGTCCTCCTACGAGCAGTACTTC. Its translation: CASSLGLAGPSSYEQYF. The chain combines TRBV5-1 with TRBJ2-7; 11 bases match TRBD2. V shed 0 bases, J shed 0 bases, and the junction held 5 bases outside the gene matches. The CDR3 runs 17 residues. The germline CDR1 and CDR2 sequences are SGHRS and YFSETQ.

In its sample, this clone was seen a few times. One junction end disagrees with the germline gene, perhaps due to a read error. The chain has TRBV7-9 and TRBJ2-6; tentatively, D is TRBD1 (6 bases). The CDR3 length is 17 residues. CDR1 and CDR2 from the germline V gene are SEHNR and FQNEAQ (reference sequence). The CDR3 loop reads CSSSPSGGGSGANVLTF. The CDR3 DNA sequence: TGTTCCAGCAGCCCAAGTGGGGGCGGGTCTGGGGCCAACGTCCTGACTTTC.

V is TRBV19 and J is TRBJ1-5; D gene ambiguous. The V and J ends lost 4 bases and 0 bases respectively, with 10 bases between them. CDR1 is LNHDA, CDR2 SQIVND, per germline (reference sequence). The CDR3 runs to 15 residues. The CDR3 DNA reads TGTGCCAGTAGTACGCCCGCGGGTAGCAATCAGCCCCAGCATTTT. It is translated as CASSTPAGSNQPQHF.

This clone occurred a few times. The chain joins TRBV27 to TRBJ2-7, with D maybe TRBD1 (5 bases). Between the trimmed V and J ends, which lost 2 bases and 4 bases, there was a span of 12 bases. Germline-derived CDR1 and CDR2 are MNHEY and SMNVEV (reference sequence). The CDR3 is 14 amino acids. CDR3 DNA sequence: TGTGCCAGCAGTTTACAGGGTGAAGGGTACGAGCAGTACTTC. Its translation is CASSLQGEGYEQYF.

This sequence joins TRBV4-1 and TRBJ1-5; TRBD1 matches at 7 bases. The CDR3 length is 15 residues. In germline, CDR1 is MGHRA, CDR2 YSYEKL. V lost 3 bases and J lost 3; bases outside the gene matches: 5. CDR3 sequence: CASSQPDRDNQPQHF. The CDR3 DNA sequence: TGCGCCAGCAGCCAGCCCGACAGGGACAATCAGCCCCAGCATTTT.

This clone was seen only a few times. An end of the junction differs from the germline gene, which may be a read error. This rearrangement joins TRBV7-7 to TRBJ2-7; tentatively, D is TRBD1 (5 bases). The CDR3 length is 13 residues. CDR1 is SSHAT, CDR2 FNYEAQ, per germline (reference sequence). The CDR3 reads CASSFDRSYEQYF. The DNA of the CDR3 is TGTGCTAGCAGCTTTGACAGATCCTACGAGCAGTACTTC.

The chain has TRBV18 and TRBJ1-4; D call uncertain. CDR3 length equals 13 residues. Germline-derived CDR1 and CDR2 are KGHSH and LQKENI. V shed 4 bases and J shed 7 bases, with 10 bases lying between them. CDR3 in DNA: TGTGCCAGCTCACTTAATAGAGCTGAAAAACTGTTTTTT. Protein sequence: CASSLNRAEKLFF.

The chain recombines TRBV20-1 with TRBJ1-3, with a possible D match to TRBD1 (6 bases). CDR3 length: 11 amino acids. Between the trimmed V and J ends, which lost 6 bases and 5 bases, there was a span of 8 bases. Per the germline V gene, CDR1 is DFQATT and CDR2 is SNEGSKA (reference sequence). CDR3 bases: TGCAGTGCAGGGGGTAGAAACACCATATATTTT. This encodes CSAGGRNTIYF.

J is TRBJ2-3 and V is TRBV7-9; 10 nucleotides align to TRBD2. The CDR3 consists of 18 residues. The germline V gene has CDR1 SEHNR and CDR2 FQNEAQ (reference sequence). V lost 1 base, J lost 7 bases, and 14 bases stayed unmatched. The CDR3 sequence: CASSLDRFKRGGHNTQYF. The DNA for the CDR3 is TGTGCCAGCAGCTTAGATCGGTTTAAGCGGGGGGGCCATAATACGCAGTATTTT.

The chain combines TRBV28 with TRBJ1-4; tentative D call: TRBD1 (5 bases). Germline V CDR1 and CDR2: MDHEN, SYDVKM. This CDR3 has 14 residues. V lost 6 bases and J 6 bases, leaving 14 bases between the germline ends. CDR3 in amino acids: CASSVQAGDEKLFF. The CDR3 region has the DNA TGTGCCAGCAGCGTACAGGCCGGCGATGAAAAACTGTTTTTT.

This chain links TRBV4-1 with TRBJ2-2; a weak D match, TRBD1 (7 bases). The CDR3 contains 16 residues. The V gene lost 1 base and the J gene lost 0 bases, with 9 bases spanning the gap. CDR1 and CDR2 from the germline V gene are MGHRA and YSYEKL. The CDR3 nucleotides are TGCGCCAGCAGCCAAGCCAGGGGGGCGAACACCGGGGAGCTGTTTTTT. It translates to CASSQARGANTGELFF.

The gene calls are TRBV19 and TRBJ1-6; a weak D match, TRBD1 (6 bases). The V end lost 3 bases, the J end lost 4 bases, and 7 bases lay between the germline ends. This CDR3 spans 14 amino acids. Germline assignment: CDR1 LNHDA and CDR2 SQIVND (reference sequence). In nucleotides, the CDR3 is TGTGCCAGTAGTATGACAGGTTATAATTCACCCCTCCACTTT. This codes for CASSMTGYNSPLHF.

As to this clone: Sequence at one end of the junction differs from germline and may be a read error. The J gene is TRBJ2-1, the V gene TRBV18; D is unclear. Germline assignment: CDR1 KGHSH and CDR2 LQKENI. CDR3 length: 14 amino acids. The CDR3 region is CASSPSSSSNEQFF. The CDR3 DNA is TGTGCCAGCTCACCCTCCAGTTCCTCCAATGAGCAGTTCTTC. The full variable domain, its missing parts supplied by reference TRBV18 and TRBJ2-1, is NAGVMQNPRHLVRRRGQEARLRCSPMKGHSHVYWYRQLPEEGLKFMVYLQKENIIDESGMPKERFSAEFPKEGPSILRIQQVVRGDSAAYFCASSPSSSSNEQFFGPGTRLTVL.

The gene calls are TRBV2 and TRBJ2-5; TRBD2 aligns across 9 bases. From germline, CDR1 is SNHLY and CDR2 FYNNEI. The CDR3 extends over 13 amino acids. Trimming removed 11 bases from V and 3 bases from J; junction bases left unmatched: 7. CDR3 in amino acids: CAQRAGGEETQYF. The CDR3 bases are TGTGCCCAAAGAGCGGGAGGAGAAGAGACCCAGTACTTC.

This chain joins TRBV19 and TRBJ1-1; D uncertain. The germline V gene encodes CDR1 LNHDA and CDR2 SQIVND (reference sequence). Trimming removed 3 bases from V and 3 bases from J, with 11 bases in between. The CDR3 sequence is 14 residues long. CDR3 sequence reads: CASSINTYYTEAFF. CDR3 DNA sequence: TGTGCCAGTAGTATTAATACTTATTACACTGAAGCTTTCTTT.

The CDR3 protein is CAIRQQQGHDTIYF. In DNA form, the CDR3 reads TGTGCCATCAGGCAGCAGCAGGGTCATGACACCATATATTTT. The chain combines TRBV10-3 with TRBJ1-3; D may be TRBD1 (5 bases). The ends were cut back, 6 bases at V and 8 bases at J, with 17 bases in the middle. CDR3 length: 14 amino acids. Germline V gives CDR1 ENHRY, CDR2 SYGVKD.

The V gene is TRBV28, the J gene TRBJ1-4; D might be TRBD1 (6 bases). The CDR3 has 15 residues. The germline V gene has CDR1 MDHEN and CDR2 SYDVKM. V was trimmed by 5 bases and J by 12 bases, leaving 22 bases between them. CDR3 amino acids: CASSEDRHGTGELFF. The CDR3 bases are TGTGCCAGCAGTGAAGACAGGCATGGGACCGGGGAACTGTTTTTT. The entire variable domain, with the rest obtained from reference TRBV28 and TRBJ1-4, is as follows: DVKVTQSSRYLVKRTGEKVFLECVQDMDHENMFWYRQDPGLGLRLIYFSYDVKMKEKGDIPEGYSVSREKKERFSLILESASTNQTSMYLCASSEDRHGTGELFFGSGTQLSVL.

This chain connects TRBV15 to TRBJ1-2; D perhaps matches TRBD1 (5 bases). Germline V gene data show CDR1 as LNHNV and CDR2 as YYDKDF (reference sequence). The CDR3 is 16 residues long. V was trimmed by 1 base and J by 3 bases, leaving 15 bases between them. CDR3: CATSRAWAEGDYGYTF. CDR3 DNA: TGTGCCACCAGCAGAGCGTGGGCCGAAGGGGACTATGGCTACACCTTC.

The chain employs TRBV5-1 and TRBJ2-1; D is undetermined. The V end was cut by 2 bases, the J end by 3 bases, with 12 bases between. CDR3 length equals 15 residues. Germline loops: CDR1 SGHRS, CDR2 YFSETQ. CDR3 in DNA: TGCGCCAGCAGCTTAAGCAGGCCCGGCTACAATGAGCAGTTCTTC. This encodes CASSLSRPGYNEQFF. The variable domain in full, with the rest retrieved from reference TRBV5-1 and TRBJ2-1, is KAGVTQTPRYLIKTRGQQVTLSCSPISGHRSVSWYQQTPGQGLQFLFEYFSETQRNKGNFPGRFSGRQFSNSRSEMNVSTLELGDSALYLCASSLSRPGYNEQFFGPGTRLTVL.

The CDR3 region is CASSQFEETQYF. CDR3 bases: TGTGCCAGCAGTCAATTCGAAGAGACCCAGTACTTC. The chain employs TRBV25-1 and TRBJ2-5; D call uncertain. The CDR3 is 12 residues long. Per the germline V gene, CDR1 is MGHDK and CDR2 is SYGVNS. The V end lost 5 bases, the J end lost 3 bases, and 7 bases lay between the germline ends.

This chain connects TRBV18 to TRBJ1-1, with 8 bases aligning to TRBD1. The junction had 3 bases not matched to a gene; V was cut back by 3 bases and J by 0 bases. The CDR3 contains 15 residues. Germline values: CDR1 KGHSH, CDR2 LQKENI. CDR3 region: CASSPGQGVNTEAFF. DNA of the CDR3: TGTGCCAGCTCACCCGGACAGGGAGTGAACACTGAAGCTTTCTTT.